A selection of T cell receptor beta chains follows, all from one sample in a study of T-cell reconstitution after alpha-beta-depleted transplantation in children. TCRdb re-called the PCR reads through MiXCR, storing one row per CDR3 protein. The data contain just over 950,000 distinct CDR3 sequences, less than 30% of them singletons. The specimen was PBMCs, mostly from graft donor cells, collected 360 days after TCRalphabeta/CD19-depleted stem cell transplant. The receptors come from a boy less than two years old who had a stem cell transplant for SCID, so the T cells may come from the graft donor. CDR3s include the opening cysteine and the closing phenylalanine or tryptophan. D genes are given only for firm matches. A row's size may be missing; if present it is once, few, many or a size class.

CDR3aa,CDR3nt,j_gene,abundance,d_gene,v_gene
CASSPSLGGHRNTEAFF,TGCGCCAGCAGCCCCTCGTTGGGGGGGCACAGGAACACTGAAGCTTTCTTT,TRBJ1-1,NA,NA,TRBV4-3
CASSTLAGETQYF,TGCGCCAGCAGCACACTAGCGGGAGAGACCCAGTACTTC,TRBJ2-5,few,TRBD2,TRBV4-3
CASLAGGRTDTQYF,TGCGCCAGCCTAGCGGGGGGACGCACAGATACGCAGTATTTT,TRBJ2-3,few,TRBD2,TRBV5-1
CASSLNPTGSNSPLHF,TGTGCCAGCAGCCTTAATCCGACAGGGTCTAATTCACCCCTCCACTTT,TRBJ1-6,NA,TRBD1,TRBV7-2
CASSFWTVANTGELFF,TGTGCCAGCAGTTTTTGGACAGTCGCGAACACCGGGGAGCTGTTTTTT,TRBJ2-2,NA,NA,TRBV6-5
CSARGVPSGGYNEQFF,TGCAGTGCTAGAGGAGTTCCTAGCGGGGGGTACAATGAGCAGTTCTTC,TRBJ2-1,few,TRBD2,TRBV20-1
CASSRQFPTYEQYF,TGTGCCAGCAGCCGACAGTTCCCAACCTACGAGCAGTACTTC,TRBJ2-7,NA,NA,TRBV12-3/TRBV12-4
CASIGSAYSYNEQFF,TGTGCCAGCATCGGTAGCGCATACTCCTACAATGAGCAGTTCTTC,TRBJ2-1,few,NA,TRBV12-3/TRBV12-4
CASSLVGGVDNSDTQYF,TGTGCCAGCAGCTTAGTCGGGGGGGTTGATAACTCGGATACGCAGTATTTT,TRBJ2-3,NA,TRBD2,TRBV11-2
CASSSGGMNTGELFF,TGTGCCAGCAGTAGCGGGGGGATGAACACCGGGGAGCTGTTTTTT,TRBJ2-2,few,TRBD2,TRBV6-1
CASSQDVAGTYEQYF,TGCGCCAGCAGCCAAGATGTAGCGGGGACCTACGAGCAGTACTTC,TRBJ2-7,NA,TRBD2,TRBV4-3
CAISEGRQASGNTIYF,TGTGCCATCAGTGAGGGCAGACAAGCCTCTGGAAACACCATATATTTT,TRBJ1-3,NA,NA,TRBV10-3
CSAANEKLFF,TGCAGTGCCGCCAATGAAAAACTGTTTTTT,TRBJ1-4,NA,NA,TRBV20-1
CASSYFTGWEQFF,TGTGCCAGCAGTTACTTTACAGGGTGGGAGCAGTTCTTC,TRBJ2-1,few,NA,TRBV6-6
CASSDNRGPYEQYF,TGTGCCAGCTCAGACAACAGGGGGCCCTACGAGCAGTACTTC,TRBJ2-7,NA,TRBD1,TRBV18
CAIRGTDDYGYTF,TGTGCCATCAGAGGGACGGATGACTATGGCTACACCTTC,TRBJ1-2,NA,NA,TRBV10-3
CASRRGGSGANVLTF,TGTGCCAGCAGGAGAGGGGGCTCTGGGGCCAACGTCCTGACTTTC,TRBJ2-6,NA,NA,TRBV12-3/TRBV12-4
CASSLVGRGLVNTIYF,TGTGCCAGCAGCTTAGTGGGCAGGGGATTAGTCAACACCATATATTTT,TRBJ1-3,NA,NA,TRBV7-2
CASSRQGSEQFF,TGTGCCAGCAGTCGACAGGGAAGTGAGCAGTTCTTC,TRBJ2-1,NA,TRBD1,TRBV6-5
CASSGGDSYEQYF,TGTGCCAGCAGTGGAGGGGACAGCTACGAGCAGTACTTC,TRBJ2-7,NA,TRBD1,TRBV2
CASSLVLVGGETQYF,TGTGCCAGCAGCTTGGTGTTGGTTGGGGGAGAGACCCAGTACTTC,TRBJ2-5,NA,NA,TRBV5-5
CSASRATQETQYF,TGCAGTGCTAGTCGGGCCACCCAAGAGACCCAGTACTTC,TRBJ2-5,NA,NA,TRBV20-1
CASSLYGGRSYEQYF,TGTGCCAGCAGTTTATACGGGGGTCGGTCCTACGAGCAGTACTTC,TRBJ2-7,NA,NA,TRBV12-3/TRBV12-4
CSAVRQGTGNQPSHF,TGCAGTGCTGTACGACAGGGGACGGGCAATCAGCCCTCCCATTTT,TRBJ1-5,few,TRBD1,TRBV20-1
CASSLVRGIDYQPQHF,TGTGCCAGCAGCTTAGTTCGGGGAATTGATTATCAGCCCCAGCATTTT,TRBJ1-5,few,NA,TRBV7-2
CASSPFLLSTDTQYF,TGTGCCAGCAGCCCGTTTCTGTTGAGCACAGATACGCAGTATTTT,TRBJ2-3,few,NA,TRBV3-1
CAISELGRKNTEAFF,TGTGCCATCAGTGAATTAGGACGGAAGAACACTGAAGCTTTCTTT,TRBJ1-1,NA,NA,TRBV10-3
CASSLETGATNTEAYF,TGTGCCAGCAGCTTGGAAACGGGGGCAACGAACACTGAAGCTTACTTT,TRBJ1-1,NA,NA,TRBV5-6